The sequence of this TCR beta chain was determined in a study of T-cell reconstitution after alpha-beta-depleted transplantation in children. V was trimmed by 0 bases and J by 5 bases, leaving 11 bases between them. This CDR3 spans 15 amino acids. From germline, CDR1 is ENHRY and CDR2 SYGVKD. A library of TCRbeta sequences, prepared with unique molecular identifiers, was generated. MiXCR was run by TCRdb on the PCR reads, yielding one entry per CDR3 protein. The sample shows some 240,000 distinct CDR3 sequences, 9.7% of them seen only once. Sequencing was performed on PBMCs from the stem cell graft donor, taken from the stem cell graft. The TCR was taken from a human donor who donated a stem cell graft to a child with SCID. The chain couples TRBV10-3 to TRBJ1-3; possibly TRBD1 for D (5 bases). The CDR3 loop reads CAISESGRGRNTIYF. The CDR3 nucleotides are TGTGCCATCAGTGAGTCGGGTAGGGGTCGAAACACCATATATTTT.